The clone carrying this T cell receptor beta chain was counted a few times. Its antigen is not known. V was trimmed by 7 bases and J by 7 bases, leaving 8 bases between them. CDR3 length equals 11 residues. CDR1 is MDHEN and CDR2 is SYDVKM in the germline V gene. The data were obtained in a study of cytomegalovirus exposure and HLA in healthy donors. Study-wide findings and caveats: Roughly even sequencing depth across donors was the assumption behind the presence/absence analyses.

PCR amplification relied on 60 Vbeta primers (plus 13 Jbeta primers). Using immunoSEQ multiplex PCR, the repertoire was profiled, and TCRdb retains in-frame clones only, with some absent. The sample holds under 200,000 clones, 9.5% to 15% seen once. V usage is TRBV28 and J usage is TRBJ1-3; D gene uncertain. Source material: PBMCs. This TCR was recovered from a man over 45 in good health and CMV-seropositive. The chain's CDR3 is CASNERNTIYF. CDR3 DNA: TGTGCCAGCAATGAGAGGAACACCATATATTTT.